This T cell receptor (beta chain) stems from a study of T cell repertoires in cytomegalovirus infection. Study-wide results and limits: Frequencies of public TCR beta families were cumulated, and this identified carriers of CMV plus the relevant HLA. HLA-C-restricted, CMV-specific TCR beta clonotypes were dominant ex vivo.

MiXCR was run by TCRdb on the reads, yielding one entry per CDR3 protein. The sample has 740,000 or so distinct CDR3 sequences, 35% to 45% seen once. Concerning this clonotype itself: Its antigen remains unknown.

The source of this sequence is a human donor in good health (CMV status not recorded). Some clones in this sample may be carry-over from other donors' samples. Sequences were obtained from PBMCs.

The CDR3 reads CASSQGEAQETQYF. In DNA, the CDR3 is TGTGCCAGCAGCCAGGGGGAGGCCCAAGAGACCCAGTACTTC. The V call is TRBV28, the J call TRBJ2-5; tentative D call: TRBD1 (7 bases). This CDR3 comprises 14 residues. Germline lookup yields CDR1 MDHEN and CDR2 SYDVKM. V lost 6 bases and J 1 base, leaving 12 bases between the germline ends.